Presented here are 20 T cell receptor beta chains from one specimen sequenced in a study of Ad26.COV2.S vaccination and SARS-CoV-2 variants. The assay was immunoSEQ multiplex PCR, and TCRdb's table has in-frame clones only and misses some. Among around 94,000 clones listed, 80% were seen once. Sequenced material: peripheral blood, taken after recovery from COVID-19. Source of these receptors: a human donor who had recovered from COVID-19.

The sample holds one count of this clone. V and J are TRBV12-5 and TRBJ2-1; D unclear. The CDR3 extends over 14 amino acids. Germline loops: CDR1 LGHNT, CDR2 FRNRAP. Trimming removed 1 base from V and 4 bases from J, with 8 bases in between. The DNA for the CDR3 is TGTGCTAGTGGTTTGGGTTGGCAGTACAATGAGCAGTTCTTC. Translated, it gives CASGLGWQYNEQFF.

This clone has only a few counts. V gene TRBV5-1 combines with J gene TRBJ1-5; D is unresolved. Germline loops: CDR1 SGHRS, CDR2 YFSETQ. The CDR3 is 15 amino acids. The ends were cut back, 0 bases at V and 6 bases at J, with 13 bases in the middle. The CDR3 loop reads CASSLAPADGQPQHF. DNA for the CDR3: TGCGCCAGCAGCTTGGCCCCAGCAGACGGTCAGCCCCAGCATTTT.

This sequence joins TRBV2 and TRBJ2-1; 11 nucleotides line up with TRBD2. From germline, CDR1 is SNHLY and CDR2 FYNNEI. This CDR3 has 15 amino acids. With 7 bases clipped from V and 4 bases from J, the junction kept 6 bases outside the gene matches. The chain's CDR3 is CASNIGLAGYNEQFF. CDR3 sequence (DNA): TGTGCCAGCAACATTGGACTAGCGGGTTACAATGAGCAGTTCTTC. The full variable domain, in which reference TRBV2 and TRBJ2-1 provide the parts outside the CDR3, is EPEVTQTPSHQVTQMGQEVILRCVPISNHLYFYWYRQILGQKVEFLVSFYNNEISEKSEIFDDQFSVERPDGSNFTLKIRSTKLEDSAMYFCASNIGLAGYNEQFFGPGTRLTVL.

The V call is TRBV5-4, the J call TRBJ2-1, with a weak D call TRBD2 (6 bases). Per germline, CDR1 SGHNT and CDR2 YYREEE (reference sequence). There are 15 residues in the CDR3. With 4 bases removed from V and 8 bases from J, the gap between germline ends came to 19 bases. CDR3 sequence: CASSPGLRQNHEQFF. CDR3 DNA: TGTGCCAGCAGCCCAGGACTAAGACAAAATCATGAGCAGTTCTTC. The whole variable domain, remainder taken from reference TRBV5-4 and TRBJ2-1, is ETGVTQSPTHLIKTRGQQVTLRCSSQSGHNTVSWYQQALGQGPQFIFQYYREEENGRGNFPPRFSGLQFPNYSSELNVNALELDDSALYLCASSPGLRQNHEQFFGPGTRLTVL.

The chain employs TRBV11-3 and TRBJ2-5; no firm D call. The CDR3 runs to 13 residues. Germline V gene data show CDR1 as SGHNT and CDR2 as YENEEA. Trimming stripped 1 base from V and 4 bases from J, with 7 bases between. CDR3 region: CASSLGIGETQYF. CDR3 nucleotide sequence: TGTGCCAGCAGCTTAGGGATCGGAGAGACCCAGTACTTC.

The chain joins TRBV19 to TRBJ2-5, with TRBD1 as a possible D gene (6 bases). Looked up from germline, CDR1 is LNHDA and CDR2 is SQIVND (reference sequence). The CDR3 sequence is 18 residues long. The germline V and J ends were trimmed by 4 bases and 1 base, with 22 bases remaining between them. The CDR3 spells CASSTLPRQDSIQETQYF. The CDR3 DNA is TGTGCCAGTAGTACCTTACCACGACAGGACAGCATCCAAGAGACCCAGTACTTC. Using reference TRBV19 and TRBJ2-5 for the parts outside the CDR3, the full variable domain is DGGITQSPKYLFRKEGQNVTLSCEQNLNHDAMYWYRQDPGQGLRLIYYSQIVNDFQKGDIAEGYSVSREKKESFPLTVTSAQKNPTAFYLCASSTLPRQDSIQETQYFGPGTRLLVL.

The rearrangement uses TRBV5-1 and TRBJ2-3, with 7 positions matching TRBD1. The germline V gene encodes CDR1 SGHRS and CDR2 YFSETQ. This CDR3 comprises 17 residues. Trimming cost V 4 bases and J 2 bases; bases outside gene matches: 13. CDR3 in amino acids: CASSLHPDRVFTDTQYF. The DNA for the CDR3 is TGCGCCAGCAGCCTCCATCCAGACAGGGTATTCACAGATACGCAGTATTTT.

The chain carries TRBV27 and TRBJ2-5, with TRBD1 as a possible D gene (5 bases). Germline V lookup: CDR1 MNHEY, CDR2 SMNVEV (reference sequence). The CDR3 contains 17 residues. V lost 0 bases to trimming and J lost 4 bases, with 18 bases between them. CDR3: CASSLSMGQTGPETQYF. In DNA, the CDR3 is TGTGCCAGCAGTTTATCGATGGGGCAGACTGGGCCAGAGACCCAGTACTTC.

The V call is TRBV9, the J call TRBJ2-2, with TRBD1 as a possible D gene (6 bases). Trimming stripped 0 bases from V and 8 bases from J, with 17 bases between. From germline, CDR1 is SGDLS and CDR2 YYNGEE. The CDR3 runs 16 residues. The CDR3 nucleotides are TGTGCCAGCAGCGTAGAAGGCAGGGGAACACCGGGGGAGCTGTTTTTT. Translating it yields CASSVEGRGTPGELFF.

The chain employs TRBV11-3 and TRBJ2-2; D call uncertain. This CDR3 contains 13 residues. Trimming left V 2 bases short and J 4 bases short, with 5 bases between. Germline CDR1 is SGHNT and CDR2 is YENEEA. CDR3 coding DNA: TGTGCCAGCAGCTTATATTCCACCGGGGAGCTGTTTTTT. It yields the protein CASSLYSTGELFF.

The chain employs TRBV9 and TRBJ1-3; maybe TRBD1 (5 bases). This CDR3 spans 14 amino acids. Trimming stripped 4 bases from V and 2 bases from J, with 10 bases between. The germline gives CDR1 SGDLS, CDR2 YYNGEE. CDR3 in DNA: TGTGCCAGCAGCCCCGGGACGGCTGGAAACACCATATATTTT. Amino acids: CASSPGTAGNTIYF.

This chain connects TRBV3-1 (or the pseudogene TRBV3-2) to TRBJ2-3; D gene uncertain. This CDR3 is 14 amino acids long. The germline V and J ends were trimmed by 0 bases and 1 base, with 5 bases remaining between them. Germline CDR1 reads LGHDT; CDR2 reads YNNKEL (reference sequence). CDR3 DNA: TGTGCCAGCAGCCAAGAGCCCCGCACAGATACGCAGTATTTT. Protein sequence: CASSQEPRTDTQYF.

The rearrangement links TRBV6-5 to TRBJ1-1; 9 positions match TRBD1. The V and J ends lost 6 bases and 6 bases, in that order; junction bases with no gene match: 8. CDR1 MNHEY and CDR2 SVGAGI come from the germline V gene. There are 14 residues in the CDR3. The DNA of the CDR3 is TGTGCCAGCAGATCGACAGGGGGAATCGCTGAAGCTTTCTTT. This gives the protein CASRSTGGIAEAFF.

DNA for the CDR3: TGTGCCAGCAGTGTACACGACATCTACCAAACTAATGAAAAACTGTTTTTT. Protein sequence: CASSVHDIYQTNEKLFF. The chain recombines TRBV28 with TRBJ1-4; D unresolved. V was trimmed by 5 bases and J by 1 base, leaving 17 bases between them. Germline assignment: CDR1 MDHEN and CDR2 SYDVKM. The CDR3 totals 17 residues.

This clone has just a few counts. The rearrangement links TRBV6-5 to TRBJ1-1; D call uncertain. The CDR3 is 14 amino acids. With 7 bases removed from V and 4 bases from J, the gap between germline ends came to 16 bases. Germline values: CDR1 MNHEY, CDR2 SVGAGI. CDR3 region: CASNSRALSTEAFF. Here the CDR3 DNA reads TGTGCCAGCAATTCGCGGGCCTTGAGCACTGAAGCTTTCTTT.

The V gene is TRBV19, the J gene TRBJ1-1; D remains unclear. Looked up from germline, CDR1 is LNHDA and CDR2 is SQIVND (reference sequence). The CDR3 loop spans 14 amino acids. Deletions cut 1 base from V and 0 bases from J, with 6 bases between. This CDR3 is CASSIGQMNTEAFF. CDR3 in DNA: TGTGCCAGTAGTATAGGGCAAATGAACACTGAAGCTTTCTTT.

V usage is TRBV2 and J usage is TRBJ1-5, with D hard to call. The CDR3 consists of 15 residues. Trimming stripped 5 bases from V and 3 bases from J, with 14 bases between. From germline, CDR1 is SNHLY and CDR2 FYNNEI. CDR3 protein: CASSSGSRANQPQHF. The CDR3, as DNA: TGTGCCAGCAGTTCTGGCAGTCGGGCCAATCAGCCCCAGCATTTT. Full variable domain (missing parts from reference TRBV2 and TRBJ1-5): EPEVTQTPSHQVTQMGQEVILRCVPISNHLYFYWYRQILGQKVEFLVSFYNNEISEKSEIFDDQFSVERPDGSNFTLKIRSTKLEDSAMYFCASSSGSRANQPQHFGDGTRLSIL.

V usage is TRBV6-5 and J usage is TRBJ2-3; D gene ambiguous. CDR1 and CDR2 from the germline V gene are MNHEY and SVGAGI. The CDR3 sequence is 13 residues long. The V end was cut by 10 bases, the J end by 0 bases, with 11 bases between. The CDR3 here is CAILPTSTDTQYF. CDR3 bases: TGTGCCATCCTTCCTACTAGCACAGATACGCAGTATTTT.

V gene TRBV30 combines with J gene TRBJ1-6; D is undetermined. Germline V gene lookup returns CDR1 GTSNPN and CDR2 SVGIG (reference sequence). The CDR3 runs 13 residues. V was clipped by 0 bases and J by 10 bases, with 10 bases between them. CDR3 sequence (DNA): TGTGCCTGGAGTGTACGGTCCGAATCACCCCTCCACTTT. The encoded protein is CAWSVRSESPLHF.

The chain links TRBV20-1 to TRBJ1-4; 8 positions match TRBD1. Germline V gives CDR1 DFQATT, CDR2 SNEGSKA (reference sequence). The junction had 6 bases not matched to a gene; V was cut back by 3 bases and J by 12 bases. This CDR3 region has 12 residues. CDR3 coding DNA: TGCAGTGCTAGTCCCCAGGGGGCAGAACTGTTTTTT. Amino acids: CSASPQGAELFF.